Sequencing of this T cell receptor beta chain was carried out in a study of cytomegalovirus exposure and HLA in healthy donors. Comment on this clone: Its specificity is not known. Germline and junction disagree at one end, which may indicate a read error.

The PCR had 60 Vbeta and 13 Jbeta primers. The assay was immunoSEQ multiplex PCR, and TCRdb's table has in-frame clones only and misses some. In the table there are some 110,000 clones, around 72% of which are singletons. Regarding the study as a whole: Later work associated more than 15,000 TCR beta sequences with HLA alleles at 0.05 false discovery rate.

This receptor was obtained from a man aged 25-45 years in good health and CMV-seronegative. The sample consisted of PBMCs.

As DNA, the CDR3 is TGTGCCAGCAGCGAAGAGGGGGTCCGGTACTTC. Amino acid sequence: CASSEEGVRYF. This chain links TRBV6-1 with TRBJ2-7, with a possible D match to TRBD1 (6 bases). Germline assignment: CDR1 MNHNS and CDR2 SASEGT. This CDR3 contains 11 residues.